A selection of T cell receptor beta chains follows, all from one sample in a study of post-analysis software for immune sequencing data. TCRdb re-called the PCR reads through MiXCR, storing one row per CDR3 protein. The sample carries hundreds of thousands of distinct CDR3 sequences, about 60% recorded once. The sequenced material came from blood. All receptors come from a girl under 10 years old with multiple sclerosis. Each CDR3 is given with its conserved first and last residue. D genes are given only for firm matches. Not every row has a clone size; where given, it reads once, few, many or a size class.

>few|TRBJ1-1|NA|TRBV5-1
CASSFQDDRSWSTEAFF
TGCGCCAGCAGCTTCCAGGATGACCGCTCGTGGAGCACTGAAGCTTTCTTT
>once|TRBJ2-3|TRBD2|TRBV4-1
CASSQAPWGGSTDTQYF
TGCGCCAGCAGCCAAGCCCCCTGGGGGGGTAGCACAGATACGCAGTATTTT
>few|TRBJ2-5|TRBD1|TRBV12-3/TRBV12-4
CASRRTGTETQYF
TGTGCCAGCAGACGGACAGGGACAGAGACCCAGTACTTC
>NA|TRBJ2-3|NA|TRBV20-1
CSGLDSFGTDTQYF
TGCAGCGGGTTGGACTCCTTCGGCACAGATACGCAGTATTTT
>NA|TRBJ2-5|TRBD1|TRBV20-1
CSATRTGAEYETQYF
TGCAGTGCGACAAGGACAGGGGCGGAATACGAGACCCAGTACTTC
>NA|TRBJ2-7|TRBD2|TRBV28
CASSLRLAGASYEQYF
TGTGCCAGCAGTTTAAGACTAGCGGGGGCGTCCTACGAGCAGTACTTC
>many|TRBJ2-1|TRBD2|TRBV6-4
CASSWTRESNEQFF
TGTGCCAGCAGTTGGACTAGGGAAAGCAATGAGCAGTTCTTC
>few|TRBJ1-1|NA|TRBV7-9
CASSLVATEAFF
TGTGCCAGCAGCTTAGTTGCGACTGAAGCTTTCTTT
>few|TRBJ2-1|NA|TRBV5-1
CASSELTGRRYNEQFF
TGCGCCAGCAGCGAGTTGACAGGAAGGAGGTACAATGAGCAGTTCTTC
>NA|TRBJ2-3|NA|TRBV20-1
CSAEGPPDTQYF
TGCAGTGCGGAGGGTCCCCCGGATACGCAGTATTTT
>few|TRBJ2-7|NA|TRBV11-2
CASSLEDPPEYEQYF
TGTGCCAGCAGCTTAGAGGATCCCCCGGAGTACGAGCAGTACTTC
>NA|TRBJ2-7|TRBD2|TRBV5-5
CASSLGAGAIYEQYF
TGTGCCAGCAGCTTGGGAGCGGGGGCTATCTACGAGCAGTACTTC
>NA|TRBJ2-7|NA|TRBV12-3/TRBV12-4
CASSLGWSSYEQYF
TGTGCCAGCAGTTTAGGGTGGAGCTCCTACGAGCAGTACTTC
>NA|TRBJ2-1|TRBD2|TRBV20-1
CSARVLAGGSYVEQFF
TGCAGTGCTAGGGTACTAGCGGGAGGGTCTTATGTGGAGCAGTTCTTC
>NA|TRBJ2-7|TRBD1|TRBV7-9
CASSLGVQGDSYEQYF
TGTGCCAGCAGCTTAGGGGTCCAGGGGGACTCCTACGAGCAGTACTTC
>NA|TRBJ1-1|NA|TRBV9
CASSEQAGTEAFF
TGTGCCAGCAGCGAACAGGCAGGCACTGAAGCTTTCTTT
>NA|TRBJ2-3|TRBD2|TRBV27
CASSFRGGYTDTQYF
TGTGCCAGCAGTTTTCGGGGGGGTTACACAGATACGCAGTATTTT